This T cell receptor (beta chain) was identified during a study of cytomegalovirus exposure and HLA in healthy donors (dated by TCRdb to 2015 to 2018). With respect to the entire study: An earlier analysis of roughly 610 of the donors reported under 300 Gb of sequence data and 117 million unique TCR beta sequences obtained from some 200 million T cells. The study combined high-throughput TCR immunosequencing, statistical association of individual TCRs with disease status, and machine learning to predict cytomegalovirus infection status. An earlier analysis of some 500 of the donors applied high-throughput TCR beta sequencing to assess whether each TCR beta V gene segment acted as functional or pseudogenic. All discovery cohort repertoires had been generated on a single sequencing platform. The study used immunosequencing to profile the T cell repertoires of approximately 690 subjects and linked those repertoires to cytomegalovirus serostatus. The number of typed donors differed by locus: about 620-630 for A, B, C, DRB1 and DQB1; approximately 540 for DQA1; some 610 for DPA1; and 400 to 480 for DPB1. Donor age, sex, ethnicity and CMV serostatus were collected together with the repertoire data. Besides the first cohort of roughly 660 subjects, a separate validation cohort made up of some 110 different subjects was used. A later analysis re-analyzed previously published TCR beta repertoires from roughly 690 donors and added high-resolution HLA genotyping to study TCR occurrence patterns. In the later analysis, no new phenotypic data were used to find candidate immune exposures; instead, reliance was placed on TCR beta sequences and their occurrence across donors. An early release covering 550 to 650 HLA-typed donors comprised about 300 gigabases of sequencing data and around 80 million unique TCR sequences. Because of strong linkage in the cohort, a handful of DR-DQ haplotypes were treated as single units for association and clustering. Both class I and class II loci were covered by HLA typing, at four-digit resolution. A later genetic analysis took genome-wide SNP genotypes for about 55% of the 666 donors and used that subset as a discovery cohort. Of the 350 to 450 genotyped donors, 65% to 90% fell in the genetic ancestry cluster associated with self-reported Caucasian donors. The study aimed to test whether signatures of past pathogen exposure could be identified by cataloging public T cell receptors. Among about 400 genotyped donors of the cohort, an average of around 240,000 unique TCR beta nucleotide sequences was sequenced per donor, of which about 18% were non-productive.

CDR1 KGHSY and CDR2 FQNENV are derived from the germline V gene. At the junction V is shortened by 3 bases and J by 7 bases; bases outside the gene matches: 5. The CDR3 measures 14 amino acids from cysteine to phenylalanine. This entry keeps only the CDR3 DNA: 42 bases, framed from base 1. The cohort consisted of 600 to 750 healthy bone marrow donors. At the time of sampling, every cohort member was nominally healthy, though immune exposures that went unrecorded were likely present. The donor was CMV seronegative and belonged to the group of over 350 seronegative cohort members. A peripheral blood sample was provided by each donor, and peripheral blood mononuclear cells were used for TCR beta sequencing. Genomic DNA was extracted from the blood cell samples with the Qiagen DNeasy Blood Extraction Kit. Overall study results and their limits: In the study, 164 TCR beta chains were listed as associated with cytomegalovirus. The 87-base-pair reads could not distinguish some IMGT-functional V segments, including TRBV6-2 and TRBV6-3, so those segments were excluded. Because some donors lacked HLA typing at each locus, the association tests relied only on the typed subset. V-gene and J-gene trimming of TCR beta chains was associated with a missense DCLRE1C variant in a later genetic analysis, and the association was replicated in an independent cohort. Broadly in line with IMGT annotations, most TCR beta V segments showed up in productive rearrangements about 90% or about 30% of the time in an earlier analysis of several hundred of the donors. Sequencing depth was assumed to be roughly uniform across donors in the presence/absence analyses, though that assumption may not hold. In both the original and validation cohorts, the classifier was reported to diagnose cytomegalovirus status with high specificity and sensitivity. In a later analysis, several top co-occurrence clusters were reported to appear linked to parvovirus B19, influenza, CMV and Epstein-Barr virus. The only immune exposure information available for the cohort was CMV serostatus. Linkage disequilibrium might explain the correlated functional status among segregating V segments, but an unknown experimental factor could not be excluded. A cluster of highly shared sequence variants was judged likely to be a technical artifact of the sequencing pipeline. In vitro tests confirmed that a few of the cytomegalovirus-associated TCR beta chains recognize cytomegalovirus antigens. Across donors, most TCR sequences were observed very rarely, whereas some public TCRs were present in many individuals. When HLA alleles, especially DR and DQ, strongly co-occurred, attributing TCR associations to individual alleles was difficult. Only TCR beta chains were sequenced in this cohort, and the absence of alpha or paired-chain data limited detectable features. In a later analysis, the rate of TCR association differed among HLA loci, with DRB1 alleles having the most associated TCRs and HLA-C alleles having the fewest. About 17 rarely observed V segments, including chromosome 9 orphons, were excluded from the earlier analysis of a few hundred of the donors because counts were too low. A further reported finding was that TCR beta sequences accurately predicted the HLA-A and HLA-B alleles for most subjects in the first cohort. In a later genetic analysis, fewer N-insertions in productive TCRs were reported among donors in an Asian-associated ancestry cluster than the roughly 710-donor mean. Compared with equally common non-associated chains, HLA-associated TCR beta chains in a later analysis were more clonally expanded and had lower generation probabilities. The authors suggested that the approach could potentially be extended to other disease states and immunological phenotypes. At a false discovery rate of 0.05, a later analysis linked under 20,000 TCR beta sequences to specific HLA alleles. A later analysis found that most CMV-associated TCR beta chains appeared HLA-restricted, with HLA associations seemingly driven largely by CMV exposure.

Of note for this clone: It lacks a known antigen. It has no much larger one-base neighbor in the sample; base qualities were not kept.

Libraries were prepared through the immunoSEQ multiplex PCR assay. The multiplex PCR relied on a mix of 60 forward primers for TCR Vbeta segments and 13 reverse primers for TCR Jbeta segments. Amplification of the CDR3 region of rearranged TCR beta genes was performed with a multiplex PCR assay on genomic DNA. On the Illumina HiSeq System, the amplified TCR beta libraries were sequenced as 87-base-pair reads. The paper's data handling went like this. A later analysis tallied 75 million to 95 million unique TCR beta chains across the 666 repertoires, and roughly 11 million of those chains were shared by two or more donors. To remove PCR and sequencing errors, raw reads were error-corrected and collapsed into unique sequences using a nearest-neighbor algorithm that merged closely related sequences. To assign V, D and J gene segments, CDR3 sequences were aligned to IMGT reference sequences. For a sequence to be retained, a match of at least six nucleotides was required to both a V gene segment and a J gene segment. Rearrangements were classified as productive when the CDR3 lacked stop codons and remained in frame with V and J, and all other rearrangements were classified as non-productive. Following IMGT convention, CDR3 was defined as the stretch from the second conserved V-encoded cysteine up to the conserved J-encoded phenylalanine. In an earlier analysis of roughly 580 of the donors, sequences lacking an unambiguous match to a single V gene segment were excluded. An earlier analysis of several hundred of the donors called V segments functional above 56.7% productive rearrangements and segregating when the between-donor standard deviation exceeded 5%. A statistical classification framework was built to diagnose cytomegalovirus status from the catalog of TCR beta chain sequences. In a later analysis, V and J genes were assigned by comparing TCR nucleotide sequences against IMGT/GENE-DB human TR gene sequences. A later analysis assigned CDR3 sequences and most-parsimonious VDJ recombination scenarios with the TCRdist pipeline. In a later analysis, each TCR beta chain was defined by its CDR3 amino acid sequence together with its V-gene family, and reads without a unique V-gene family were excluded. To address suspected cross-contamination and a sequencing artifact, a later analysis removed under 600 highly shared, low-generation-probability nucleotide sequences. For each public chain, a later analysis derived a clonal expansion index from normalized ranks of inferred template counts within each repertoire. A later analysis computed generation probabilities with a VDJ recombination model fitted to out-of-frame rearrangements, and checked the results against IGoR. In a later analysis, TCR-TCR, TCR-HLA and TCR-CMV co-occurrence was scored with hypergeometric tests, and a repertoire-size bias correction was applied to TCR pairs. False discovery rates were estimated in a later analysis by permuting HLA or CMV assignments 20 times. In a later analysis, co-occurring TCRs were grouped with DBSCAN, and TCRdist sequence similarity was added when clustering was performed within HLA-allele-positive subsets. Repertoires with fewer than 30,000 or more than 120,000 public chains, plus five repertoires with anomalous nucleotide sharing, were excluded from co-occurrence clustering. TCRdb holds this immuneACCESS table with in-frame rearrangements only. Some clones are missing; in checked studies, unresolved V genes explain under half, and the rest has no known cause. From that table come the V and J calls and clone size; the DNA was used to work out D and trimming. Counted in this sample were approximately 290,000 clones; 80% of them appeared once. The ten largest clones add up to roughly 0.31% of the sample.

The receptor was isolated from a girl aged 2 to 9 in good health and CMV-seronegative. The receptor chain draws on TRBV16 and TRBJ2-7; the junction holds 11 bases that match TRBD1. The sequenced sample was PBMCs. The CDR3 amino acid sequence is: CASSHPGQGGEQYF. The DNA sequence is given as TGTGCCAGCAGCCACCCGGGACAGGGGGGGGAGCAGTACTTC. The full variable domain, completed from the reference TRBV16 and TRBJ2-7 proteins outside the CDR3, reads GEEVAQTPKHLVRGEGQKAKLYCAPIKGHSYVFWYQQVLKNEFKFLISFQNENVFDETGMPKERFSAKCLPNSPCSLEIQATKLEDSAVYFCASSHPGQGGEQYFGPGTRLTVT.